A selection of T cell receptor beta chains follows, all from one sample in a study of blood T cells in healthy people across ages. TCRdb passed the 5' RACE reads through MiXCR, listing each CDR3 protein once. The sample yields some 1.4 million distinct CDR3 sequences, roughly 40% seen once. The specimen was blood. All receptors come from a young woman in good health. The CDR3 runs from the conserved cysteine through the conserved F or W. A D gene is named only where the DNA matches it firmly. A row's size may be missing; if present it is once, few, many or a size class.

d_call	j_call	v_call	clone_size	cdr3_aa	cdr3_nt
NA	TRBJ2-1	TRBV20-1	NA	CSALSGHNEQFF	TGCAGTGCCCTCAGTGGCCACAATGAGCAGTTCTTC
NA	TRBJ1-1	TRBV4-1	NA	CASSQDGGGARTGTEAFF	TGCGCCAGCAGCCAAGATGGAGGAGGTGCGAGGACGGGGACTGAAGCTTTCTTT
NA	TRBJ1-2	TRBV4-1	NA	CASSQAESWANTF	TGCGCCAGCAGCCAAGCGGAGAGCTGGGCCAACACCTTC
NA	TRBJ1-1	TRBV10-3	few	CAIRPTSGPNLNTEAFF	TGTGCCATCAGGCCGACCTCCGGGCCCAACCTGAACACTGAAGCTTTCTTT
NA	TRBJ2-2	TRBV2	NA	CASTYLGQNTGELFF	TGTGCCAGCACTTACTTGGGACAGAACACCGGGGAGCTGTTTTTT
NA	TRBJ1-1	TRBV2	NA	CASSEVGVGNTEAFF	TGTGCCAGCAGTGAAGTTGGGGTGGGGAACACTGAAGCTTTCTTT
NA	TRBJ1-2	TRBV3-1	few	CASSQAMGANYGYTF	TGTGCCAGCAGCCAAGCGATGGGAGCTAACTATGGCTACACCTTC
TRBD1	TRBJ2-1	TRBV7-2	NA	CASSPGDRKYEQFF	TGTGCCAGCAGCCCCGGGGACAGAAAATACGAGCAGTTCTTC
NA	TRBJ1-5	TRBV12-3/TRBV12-4	NA	CASQFWAGGNQPQHF	TGTGCCAGCCAATTTTGGGCAGGGGGCAATCAGCCCCAGCATTTT
TRBD2	TRBJ2-7	TRBV20-1	NA	CSAFSGGSLGEQYF	TGCAGTGCTTTTAGCGGGGGTTCCTTGGGTGAGCAGTACTTC
NA	TRBJ2-7	TRBV6-5	NA	CASSTLVSYNEQYF	TGTGCCAGCAGTACTCTGGTGTCCTACAATGAGCAGTACTTC
NA	TRBJ1-1	TRBV5-1	NA	CASSLGYQNTEAFF	TGCGCCAGCAGCTTGGGGTATCAGAACACTGAAGCTTTCTTT
TRBD1	TRBJ2-5	TRBV6-6	NA	CASSFIPGQRLETQYF	TGTGCCAGCAGTTTTATACCGGGACAGCGTCTAGAGACCCAGTACTTC
NA	TRBJ2-3	TRBV10-3	NA	CAISKGTDTQYF	TGTGCCATCAGTAAAGGCACAGATACGCAGTATTTT
NA	TRBJ2-2	TRBV29-1	NA	CSVEGRGNGGELFF	TGCAGCGTTGAGGGTCGGGGTAACGGCGGGGAGCTGTTTTTT
NA	TRBJ2-7	TRBV20-1	few	CSARVPAAGLYEQYF	TGCAGTGCTAGAGTTCCCGCGGCAGGGCTCTACGAGCAGTACTTC
NA	TRBJ2-5	TRBV18	NA	CASSPQNGWETQYF	TGTGCCAGCTCACCACAGAATGGGTGGGAGACCCAGTACTTC
TRBD1	TRBJ2-5	TRBV3-1	few	CASSQESGGIETQYF	TGTGCCAGCAGCCAAGAATCAGGGGGAATTGAGACCCAGTACTTC
NA	TRBJ1-1	TRBV6-1	NA	CASSEALVAETTEAFF	TGTGCCAGCAGTGAAGCTCTCGTGGCAGAAACCACTGAAGCTTTCTTT
NA	TRBJ1-1	TRBV30	NA	CAWSGSWRRTRAFF	TGTGCCTGGAGTGGGTCTTGGCGGCGGACCCGAGCTTTCTTT
NA	TRBJ2-4	TRBV5-1	few	CASSLWGEDVAKNIQYF	TGCGCCAGCAGCTTGTGGGGGGAGGATGTGGCCAAAAACATTCAGTACTTC
TRBD2	TRBJ2-7	TRBV12-3/TRBV12-4	NA	CASSRGLERMGQYF	TGTGCCAGCAGTAGGGGACTAGAACGAATGGGGCAGTACTTC
NA	TRBJ2-5	TRBV2	NA	CAIPSLREETQYF	TGTGCCATCCCCAGTTTGCGGGAAGAGACCCAGTACTTC